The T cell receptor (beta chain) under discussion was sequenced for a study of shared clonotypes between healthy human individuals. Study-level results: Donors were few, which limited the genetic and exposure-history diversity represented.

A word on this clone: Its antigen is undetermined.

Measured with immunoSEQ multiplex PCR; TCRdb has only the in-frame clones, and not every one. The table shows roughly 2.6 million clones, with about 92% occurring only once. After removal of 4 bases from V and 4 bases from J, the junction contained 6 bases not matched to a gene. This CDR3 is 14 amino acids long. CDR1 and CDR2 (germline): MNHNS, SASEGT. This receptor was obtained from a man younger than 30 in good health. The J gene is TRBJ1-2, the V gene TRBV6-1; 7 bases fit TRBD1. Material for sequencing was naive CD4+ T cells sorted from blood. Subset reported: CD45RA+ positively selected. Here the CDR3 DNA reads TGTGCCAGCAGTGGGACCCGGGACAGCTATGGCTACACCTTC. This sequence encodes CASSGTRDSYGYTF.